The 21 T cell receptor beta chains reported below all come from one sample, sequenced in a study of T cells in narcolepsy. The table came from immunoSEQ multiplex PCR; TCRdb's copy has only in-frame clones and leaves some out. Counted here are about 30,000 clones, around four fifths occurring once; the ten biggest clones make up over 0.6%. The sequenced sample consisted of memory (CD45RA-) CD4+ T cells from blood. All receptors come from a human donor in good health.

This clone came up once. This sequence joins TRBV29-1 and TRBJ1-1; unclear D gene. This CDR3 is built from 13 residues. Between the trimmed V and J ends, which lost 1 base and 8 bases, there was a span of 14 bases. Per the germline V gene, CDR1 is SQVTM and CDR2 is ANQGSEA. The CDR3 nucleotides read TGCAGCGTTGAAGTAGGCGGATTAAGGGAAGCTTTCTTT. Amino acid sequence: CSVEVGGLREAFF.

For the CDR3, the DNA is TGTGCCAGCAGTCCTCCTCCGGTAGGCAACACTGAAGCTTTCTTT. Protein sequence: CASSPPPVGNTEAFF. The chain employs TRBV28 and TRBJ1-1; D is undetermined. Germline-derived CDR1 and CDR2 are MDHEN and SYDVKM. Trimming left V 5 bases short and J 2 bases short, with 15 bases between. There are 15 residues in the CDR3.

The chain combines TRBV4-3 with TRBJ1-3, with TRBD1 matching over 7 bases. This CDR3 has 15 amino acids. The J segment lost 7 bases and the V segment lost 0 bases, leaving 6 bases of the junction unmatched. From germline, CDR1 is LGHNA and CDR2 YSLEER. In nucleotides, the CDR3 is TGCGCCAGCAGCCAAGATCAGGGGGGTTGGAACACCATATATTTT. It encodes CASSQDQGGWNTIYF.

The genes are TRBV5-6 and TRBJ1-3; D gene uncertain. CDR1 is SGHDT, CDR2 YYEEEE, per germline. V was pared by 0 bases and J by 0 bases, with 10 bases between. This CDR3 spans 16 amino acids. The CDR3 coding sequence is TGTGCCAGCAGCTTGGGCATAAAGAGCTCTGGAAACACCATATATTTT. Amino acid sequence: CASSLGIKSSGNTIYF.

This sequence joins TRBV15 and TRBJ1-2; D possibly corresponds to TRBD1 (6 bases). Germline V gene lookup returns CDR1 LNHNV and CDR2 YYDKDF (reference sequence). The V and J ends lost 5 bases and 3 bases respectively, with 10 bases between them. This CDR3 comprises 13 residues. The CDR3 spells CATSPGADYGYTF. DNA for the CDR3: TGTGCCACCAGCCCGGGGGCAGACTATGGCTACACCTTC.

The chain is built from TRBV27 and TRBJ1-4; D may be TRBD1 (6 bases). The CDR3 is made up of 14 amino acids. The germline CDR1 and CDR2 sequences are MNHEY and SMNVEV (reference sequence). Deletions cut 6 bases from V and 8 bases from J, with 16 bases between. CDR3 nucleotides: TGTGCCAGCAGGTCAGGGGAGTTGTGGGAAAAACTGTTTTTT. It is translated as CASRSGELWEKLFF.

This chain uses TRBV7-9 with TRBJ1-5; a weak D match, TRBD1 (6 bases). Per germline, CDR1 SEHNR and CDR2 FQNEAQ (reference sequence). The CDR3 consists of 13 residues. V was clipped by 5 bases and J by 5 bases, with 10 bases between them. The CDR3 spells CASSGYRDQPQHF. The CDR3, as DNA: TGTGCCAGCAGCGGATACAGGGATCAGCCCCAGCATTTT.

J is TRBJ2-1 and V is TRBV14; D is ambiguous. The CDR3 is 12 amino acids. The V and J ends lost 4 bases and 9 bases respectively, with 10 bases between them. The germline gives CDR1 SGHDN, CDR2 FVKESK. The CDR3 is CASSLYPGEQFF. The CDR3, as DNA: TGTGCCAGCAGCCTTTACCCGGGTGAGCAGTTCTTC.

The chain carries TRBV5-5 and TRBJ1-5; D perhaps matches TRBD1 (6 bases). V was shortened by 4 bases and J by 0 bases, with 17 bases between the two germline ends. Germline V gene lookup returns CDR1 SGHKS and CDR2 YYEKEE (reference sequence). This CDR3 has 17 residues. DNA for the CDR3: TGTGCCAGCAGCCAAGAGGACAGACCTAGTAGCAATCAGCCCCAGCATTTT. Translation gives CASSQEDRPSSNQPQHF. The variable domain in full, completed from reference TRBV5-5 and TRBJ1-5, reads DAGVTQSPTHLIKTRGQQVTLRCSPISGHKSVSWYQQVLGQGPQFIFQYYEKEERGRGNFPDRFSARQFPNYSSELNVNALLLGDSALYLCASSQEDRPSSNQPQHFGDGTRLSIL.

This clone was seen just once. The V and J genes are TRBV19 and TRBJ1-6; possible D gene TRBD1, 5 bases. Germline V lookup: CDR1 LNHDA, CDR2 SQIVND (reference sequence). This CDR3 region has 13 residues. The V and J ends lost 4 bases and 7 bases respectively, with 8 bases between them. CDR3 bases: TGTGCCAGTAGTAACGGGGCGAATTCACCCCTCCACTTT. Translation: CASSNGANSPLHF. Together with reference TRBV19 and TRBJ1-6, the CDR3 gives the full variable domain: DGGITQSPKYLFRKEGQNVTLSCEQNLNHDAMYWYRQDPGQGLRLIYYSQIVNDFQKGDIAEGYSVSREKKESFPLTVTSAQKNPTAFYLCASSNGANSPLHFGNGTRLTVT.

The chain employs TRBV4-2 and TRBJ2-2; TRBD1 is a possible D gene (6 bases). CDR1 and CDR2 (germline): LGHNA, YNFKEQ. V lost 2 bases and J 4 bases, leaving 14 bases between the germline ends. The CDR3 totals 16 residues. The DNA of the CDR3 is TGTGCCAGCAGCCAACAGGGGCGGGCGGGCACCGGGGAGCTGTTTTTT. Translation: CASSQQGRAGTGELFF.

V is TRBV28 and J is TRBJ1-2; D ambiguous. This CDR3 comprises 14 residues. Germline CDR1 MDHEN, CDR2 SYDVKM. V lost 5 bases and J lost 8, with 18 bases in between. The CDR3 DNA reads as TGTGCCAGCAGTCTTTTAGGCGCAGTGAGCGGCTACACCTTC. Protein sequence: CASSLLGAVSGYTF.

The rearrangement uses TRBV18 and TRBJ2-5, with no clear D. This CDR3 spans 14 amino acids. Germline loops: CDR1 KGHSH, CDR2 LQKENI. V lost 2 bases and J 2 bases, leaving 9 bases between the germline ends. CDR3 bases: TGTGCCAGCTCACCAAGCATCCAGCAAGAGACCCAGTACTTC. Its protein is CASSPSIQQETQYF.

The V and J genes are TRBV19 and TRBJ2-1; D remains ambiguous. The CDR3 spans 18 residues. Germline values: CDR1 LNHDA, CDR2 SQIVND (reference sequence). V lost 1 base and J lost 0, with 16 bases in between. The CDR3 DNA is TGTGCCAGTAGTATAGGAGGCGGAGCGCGAAGCTCCTACAATGAGCAGTTCTTC. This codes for CASSIGGGARSSYNEQFF. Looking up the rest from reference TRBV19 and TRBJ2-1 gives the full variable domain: DGGITQSPKYLFRKEGQNVTLSCEQNLNHDAMYWYRQDPGQGLRLIYYSQIVNDFQKGDIAEGYSVSREKKESFPLTVTSAQKNPTAFYLCASSIGGGARSSYNEQFFGPGTRLTVL.

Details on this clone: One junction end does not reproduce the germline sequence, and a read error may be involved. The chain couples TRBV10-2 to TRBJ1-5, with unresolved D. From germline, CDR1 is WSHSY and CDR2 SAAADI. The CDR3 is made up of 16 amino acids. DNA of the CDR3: TGCGCCAGCAAGGAACGGAAAGCGGCTAGCGATCAGCCCCAGCATTTT. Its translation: CASKERKAASDQPQHF.

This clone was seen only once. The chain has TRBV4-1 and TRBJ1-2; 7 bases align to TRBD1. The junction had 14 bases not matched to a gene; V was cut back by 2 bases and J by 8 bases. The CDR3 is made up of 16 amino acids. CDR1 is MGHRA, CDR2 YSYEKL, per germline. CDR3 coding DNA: TGCGCCAGCAGCCAAACTCTCGGGGACAGAGTTAGGGGCTACACCTTC. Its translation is CASSQTLGDRVRGYTF.

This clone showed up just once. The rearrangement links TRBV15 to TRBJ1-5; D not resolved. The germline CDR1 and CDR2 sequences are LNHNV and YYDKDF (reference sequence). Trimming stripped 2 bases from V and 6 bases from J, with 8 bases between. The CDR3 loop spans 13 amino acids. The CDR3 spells CATSRNARQPQHF. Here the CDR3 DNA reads TGTGCCACCAGCAGAAACGCCCGTCAGCCCCAGCATTTT.

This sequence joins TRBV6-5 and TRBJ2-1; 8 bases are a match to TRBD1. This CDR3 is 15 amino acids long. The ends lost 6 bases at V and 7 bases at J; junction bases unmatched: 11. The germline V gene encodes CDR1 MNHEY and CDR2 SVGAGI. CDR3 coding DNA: TGTGCCAGCAGACAAGACAGGGGTGGTATGAATGAGCAGTTCTTC. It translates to CASRQDRGGMNEQFF.

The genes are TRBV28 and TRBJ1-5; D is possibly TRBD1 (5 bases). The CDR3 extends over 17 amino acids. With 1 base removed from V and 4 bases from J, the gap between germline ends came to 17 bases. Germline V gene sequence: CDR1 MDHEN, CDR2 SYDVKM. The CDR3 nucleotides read TGTGCCAGCAGTTTATACGGGGGAGCCGGAGGAAATCAGCCCCAGCATTTT. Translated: CASSLYGGAGGNQPQHF. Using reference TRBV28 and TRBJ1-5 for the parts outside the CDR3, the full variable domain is DVKVTQSSRYLVKRTGEKVFLECVQDMDHENMFWYRQDPGLGLRLIYFSYDVKMKEKGDIPEGYSVSREKKERFSLILESASTNQTSMYLCASSLYGGAGGNQPQHFGDGTRLSIL.

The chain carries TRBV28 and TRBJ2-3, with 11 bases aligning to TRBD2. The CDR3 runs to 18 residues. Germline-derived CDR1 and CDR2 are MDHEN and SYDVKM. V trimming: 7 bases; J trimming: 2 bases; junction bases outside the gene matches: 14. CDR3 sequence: CASNSGASGGPYTDTQYF. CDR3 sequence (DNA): TGTGCCAGCAATTCAGGGGCTAGCGGGGGGCCTTACACAGATACGCAGTATTTT. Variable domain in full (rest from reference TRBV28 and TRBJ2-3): DVKVTQSSRYLVKRTGEKVFLECVQDMDHENMFWYRQDPGLGLRLIYFSYDVKMKEKGDIPEGYSVSREKKERFSLILESASTNQTSMYLCASNSGASGGPYTDTQYFGPGTRLTVL.

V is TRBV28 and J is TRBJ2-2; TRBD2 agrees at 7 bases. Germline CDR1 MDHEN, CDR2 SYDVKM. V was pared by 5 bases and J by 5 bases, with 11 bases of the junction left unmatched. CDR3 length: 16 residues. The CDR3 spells CASSPLGGGMTGELFF. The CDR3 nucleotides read TGTGCCAGCAGTCCCCTGGGCGGGGGAATGACCGGGGAGCTGTTTTTT. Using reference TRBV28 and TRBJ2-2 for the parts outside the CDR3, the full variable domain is DVKVTQSSRYLVKRTGEKVFLECVQDMDHENMFWYRQDPGLGLRLIYFSYDVKMKEKGDIPEGYSVSREKKERFSLILESASTNQTSMYLCASSPLGGGMTGELFFGEGSRLTVL.